Listed here are 26 T cell receptor beta chains from one sample, sequenced in a study of human T cells and chemical hapten exposure. Total RNA was isolated from unfractionated whole blood. The library attached unique molecular identifiers to individual cDNA molecules. MiXCR, applied by TCRdb to the reads, yields one record per CDR3 protein. The table has 120,000 or so distinct CDR3 sequences, approximately 9% seen once; the top ten hold approximately 1.5%. Material for sequencing was whole blood. Every receptor here comes from a human donor in good health. Some clones in this sample may be carry-over from other donors' samples.

This clonotype was detected a few times. The V call is TRBV2, the J call TRBJ2-1; 11 bases are a match to TRBD1. The CDR3 has 15 amino acids. Germline CDR1 SNHLY, CDR2 FYNNEI. The trim removed 2 bases at V and 6 bases at J, leaving 3 bases unmatched. CDR3 in amino acids: CASSELGTGGNEQFF. The CDR3 bases are TGTGCCAGCAGTGAATTAGGGACAGGGGGCAATGAGCAGTTCTTC.

This clonotype came up many times. The chain joins TRBV20-1 to TRBJ1-6; no firm D call. V was shortened by 1 base and J by 2 bases, with 15 bases between the two germline ends. The CDR3 extends over 17 amino acids. Per germline, CDR1 DFQATT and CDR2 SNEGSKA (reference sequence). CDR3 sequence reads: CSARVGGGSPYNSPLHF. The CDR3 DNA reads TGCAGTGCTAGAGTCGGTGGAGGAAGTCCCTATAATTCACCCCTCCACTTT.

The V and J genes are TRBV10-3 and TRBJ2-5; D call uncertain. The CDR3 runs to 17 residues. V shed 5 bases and J shed 5 bases, with 24 bases lying between them. The V gene's germline CDR1 is ENHRY and CDR2 SYGVKD. This chain's CDR3 is CAISPLPLVVPGETQYF. CDR3 coding DNA: TGTGCCATCAGTCCTCTCCCCCTCGTCGTCCCTGGGGAGACCCAGTACTTC.

The chain recombines TRBV5-4 with TRBJ2-1, with 14 bases fitting TRBD2. V gave up 4 bases and J gave up 2 bases; unmatched junction bases: 8. The CDR3 is made up of 18 amino acids. Germline V CDR1 and CDR2: SGHNT, YYREEE (reference sequence). The CDR3: CASSLTSGGAQAYNEQFF. The CDR3 bases are TGTGCCAGCAGCCTGACTAGCGGGGGGGCCCAGGCCTACAATGAGCAGTTCTTC. Full variable domain (missing parts from reference TRBV5-4 and TRBJ2-1): ETGVTQSPTHLIKTRGQQVTLRCSSQSGHNTVSWYQQALGQGPQFIFQYYREEENGRGNFPPRFSGLQFPNYSSELNVNALELDDSALYLCASSLTSGGAQAYNEQFFGPGTRLTVL.

This clonotype was recorded a few times. This chain connects TRBV27 to TRBJ2-1, with TRBD2 identical over 8 bases. This CDR3 contains 15 residues. CDR1 and CDR2 from the germline V gene are MNHEY and SMNVEV (reference sequence). V dropped 4 bases and J dropped 5; count of bases not matched to a gene: 7. The CDR3 nucleotides read TGTGCCAGCAGTTCCTTGAGCGGGAGTCACAATGAGCAGTTCTTC. Its translation is CASSSLSGSHNEQFF.

This clonotype was seen at least ten times. CDR3 sequence (DNA): TGCAGTGCTACGAGGAATCCCATCCCCGGCTACACCTTC. This encodes CSATRNPIPGYTF. The chain links TRBV20-1 to TRBJ1-2; D not certain. Per the germline V gene, CDR1 is DFQATT and CDR2 is SNEGSKA (reference sequence). Between the trimmed V and J ends, which lost 4 bases and 8 bases, there was a span of 17 bases. The CDR3 spans 13 residues.

This chain uses TRBV19 with TRBJ2-5; tentative D call: TRBD2 (6 bases). The V end was cut by 3 bases, the J end by 4 bases, with 12 bases between. Germline V gives CDR1 LNHDA, CDR2 SQIVND (reference sequence). CDR3 size: 14 residues. In nucleotides, the CDR3 is TGTGCCAGTAGTATGTCAGGGAGGCGAGAGACCCAGTACTTC. This encodes CASSMSGRRETQYF.

This clonotype was recorded a few times. The CDR3 here is CAWSVQGADEAFF. CDR3 bases: TGTGCCTGGAGTGTACAGGGGGCGGATGAAGCTTTCTTT. The chain recombines TRBV30 with TRBJ1-1; TRBD1 aligns across 9 bases. This CDR3 region has 13 residues. With V trimmed by 0 bases and J by 7 bases, 3 bases remained unmatched. Germline V CDR1 and CDR2: GTSNPN, SVGIG (reference sequence).

This clonotype occurred a few times. This chain links TRBV7-2 with TRBJ2-7; the D is unclear. The germline V and J ends were trimmed by 2 bases and 3 bases, with 5 bases remaining between them. Germline CDR1 reads SGHTA; CDR2 reads FQGNSA. This CDR3 has 12 amino acids. The CDR3 protein is CASSLRNYEQYF. As DNA, the CDR3 is TGTGCCAGCAGCTTACGGAACTACGAGCAGTACTTC.

As regards this clonotype: One base away lies a much larger clone, so this may be a sequencing read error. The chain recombines TRBV10-3 with TRBJ2-1; 10 nucleotides line up with TRBD2. Per germline, CDR1 ENHRY and CDR2 SYGVKD. The CDR3 contains 13 residues. CDR3 loop: CDILAGIGNEQFF. The CDR3 region has the DNA TGTGACATACTAGCGGGGATCGGCAATGAGCAGTTCTTC.

This clonotype has a handful of counts. The V call is TRBV4-1, the J call TRBJ2-7; a weak D match, TRBD1 (6 bases). Germline lookup yields CDR1 MGHRA and CDR2 YSYEKL. CDR3 length equals 15 residues. V was cut by 5 bases and J by 0 bases, with 14 bases left in between. Written as DNA, the CDR3 is TGCGCCAGCAGCGGAGAGACAGGACCCTCCTACGAGCAGTACTTC. Its protein is CASSGETGPSYEQYF.

A note on this clonotype: A much bigger clone sits one base away, suggesting this may be a read error. The J gene is TRBJ2-7, the V gene TRBV7-9; perhaps TRBD2 as D (6 bases). This CDR3 spans 14 amino acids. CDR1 and CDR2 (germline): SEHNR, FQNEAQ (reference sequence). Trimming removed 5 bases from V and 6 bases from J, with 17 bases in between. The CDR3 reads CASSPGPGSCEQYF. For the CDR3, the DNA is TGTGCCAGCAGCCCAGGCCCCGGGAGCTGCGAGCAGTACTTC.

This clonotype was detected only a few times. The genes are TRBV27 and TRBJ1-4; possibly TRBD1 for D (6 bases). The length of the CDR3 is 15 residues. V was shortened by 8 bases and J by 7 bases, with 20 bases between the two germline ends. Germline-derived CDR1 and CDR2 are MNHEY and SMNVEV (reference sequence). For the CDR3, the DNA is TGTGCCAGCCGGCCGGTGCCAGGGGCATTTGAAAAACTGTTTTTT. Its translation: CASRPVPGAFEKLFF.

As concerns this clonotype: A clone one base away is much larger, so this may be a read error. CDR3 bases: TGTGCCAGCAGCTTGGGGGGGACTAGCTCCTACGAGCAGAACTTC. Translation gives CASSLGGTSSYEQNF. The rearrangement links TRBV7-2 to TRBJ2-7; 9 positions agree with TRBD2. The CDR3 covers 15 residues. CDR1 and CDR2 from the germline V gene are SGHTA and FQGNSA.

This chain joins TRBV2 and TRBJ2-1; possibly TRBD1 for D (6 bases). The CDR3 covers 15 residues. V was clipped by 3 bases and J by 9 bases, with 18 bases between them. Germline V gene lookup returns CDR1 SNHLY and CDR2 FYNNEI. CDR3 amino acids: CASSEQGHRTGEQFF. CDR3 nucleotide sequence: TGTGCCAGCAGTGAGCAGGGACACCGCACGGGTGAGCAGTTCTTC.

The table lists this clonotype with a few counts. The chain is built from TRBV19 and TRBJ2-5; D not resolved. CDR3 length: 16 residues. Germline loops: CDR1 LNHDA, CDR2 SQIVND (reference sequence). V lost 7 bases and J 3 bases, leaving 21 bases between the germline ends. The CDR3: CASTAGPLRFEETQYF. CDR3 sequence (DNA): TGTGCCAGTACCGCTGGACCCCTCCGCTTTGAAGAGACCCAGTACTTC.

A remark on this clonotype: One end of the junction fails to match germline, which may point to a read error. The chain is built from TRBV20-1 and TRBJ2-1; 11 nucleotides agree with TRBD2. The length of the CDR3 is 16 residues. Germline V gene lookup returns CDR1 DFQATT and CDR2 SNEGSKA (reference sequence). The CDR3 DNA reads TGCAGTGCCAGAGTTCTAGCGGGGGGCCGGGCCAATGAGCAGTTCTTC. Amino acids: CSARVLAGGRANEQFF.

A few counts support this clonotype. This sequence joins TRBV7-9 and TRBJ2-7; 10 bases match TRBD1. Unmatched junction bases numbered 9, after V lost 4 bases and J lost 6 bases. The CDR3 extends over 15 amino acids. Per the germline V gene, CDR1 is SEHNR and CDR2 is FQNEAQ (reference sequence). The chain's CDR3 is CASSSLRTGGGEQYF. CDR3 in DNA: TGTGCCAGCAGCTCTCTACGGACAGGGGGAGGCGAGCAGTACTTC.

The rearrangement joins TRBV6-1 to TRBJ1-5; 9 positions agree with TRBD1. This CDR3 contains 16 residues. The germline V gene encodes CDR1 MNHNS and CDR2 SASEGT. With V trimmed by 2 bases and J by 3 bases, 5 bases remained unmatched. This chain's CDR3 is CASSEWGDRVNQPQHF. The DNA of the CDR3 is TGTGCCAGCAGTGAATGGGGGGACAGGGTCAATCAGCCCCAGCATTTT.

To note about this clonotype: A read error may account for a junction end that differs from germline. V usage is TRBV7-8 and J usage is TRBJ2-2, with D possibly being TRBD2 (6 bases). The CDR3 has 19 amino acids. CDR1 and CDR2 from the germline V gene are SGHVS and FQNEAQ. CDR3 coding DNA: TGTACCAGCAGCTTAGCGATTCTTTGGCGGGGCACGAACACCGGGGAGCTGTTTTTT. Protein sequence: CTSSLAILWRGTNTGELFF.

This clonotype was seen many times. This rearrangement joins TRBV4-3 to TRBJ2-5; the D gene is possibly TRBD2 (5 bases). Looked up from germline, CDR1 is LGHNA and CDR2 is YSLEER. The CDR3 spans 13 residues. Trimming cost V 4 bases and J 3 bases, with 9 bases left between them. In DNA, the CDR3 is TGCGCCAGCAGCCCCCCCGGGGAAGAGACCCAGTACTTC. Translated, it gives CASSPPGEETQYF.

In its sample, this clonotype was seen many times. The V call is TRBV29-1, the J call TRBJ1-1, with 8 nucleotides matching TRBD1. The ends lost 5 bases at V and 0 bases at J; junction bases unmatched: 5. The germline V gene encodes CDR1 SQVTM and CDR2 ANQGSEA. The CDR3 contains 14 residues. This CDR3 is CSVSTGELNTEAFF. DNA of the CDR3: TGCAGCGTTTCGACAGGGGAATTGAACACTGAAGCTTTCTTT.

This clonotype was detected ten times or more. The chain links TRBV28 to TRBJ2-7; D assignment may be TRBD1 or TRBD2 (5 bases each). From germline, CDR1 is MDHEN and CDR2 SYDVKM. V gave up 2 bases and J gave up 2 bases, with 7 bases separating them. The CDR3 is 13 amino acids. The CDR3 protein is CASSLRGPYEQYF. Here the CDR3 DNA reads TGTGCCAGCAGTTTAAGGGGACCCTACGAGCAGTACTTC.

In this sample, this clonotype turned up a few times. The chain couples TRBV4-2 to TRBJ2-3; D gene ambiguous. Germline V gene sequence: CDR1 LGHNA, CDR2 YNFKEQ. V was cut by 1 base and J by 4 bases, with 18 bases left in between. CDR3 size: 17 residues. DNA of the CDR3: TGTGCCAGCAGCCAAGGAGTAGGACCAAGGGTCCCAGATACGCAGTATTTT. Protein: CASSQGVGPRVPDTQYF.

This clonotype has only a few counts. The V call is TRBV3-1, the J call TRBJ1-1, with 8 nucleotides matching TRBD1. The germline V gene encodes CDR1 LGHDT and CDR2 YNNKEL (reference sequence). The trim removed 10 bases at V and 2 bases at J, leaving 6 bases unmatched. This CDR3 has 13 residues. The CDR3 loop is CATSTGGNTEAFF. For the CDR3, the DNA is TGTGCCACCAGTACAGGGGGTAACACTGAAGCTTTCTTT.

Many counts were recorded for this clonotype. The chain combines TRBV5-6 with TRBJ2-7, with TRBD2 matching 7 bases. V lost 4 bases and J lost 6; bases outside the gene matches: 16. This CDR3 has 16 residues. In germline, CDR1 is SGHDT, CDR2 YYEEEE. CDR3 sequence reads: CASSPKARGSWSEQYF. CDR3 nucleotide sequence: TGTGCCAGCAGCCCGAAGGCGCGGGGGTCTTGGTCCGAGCAGTACTTC.